These 22 T cell receptor beta chains came from one sample sequenced in a study of cytomegalovirus exposure and HLA in healthy donors. The PCR had 60 Vbeta and 13 Jbeta primers. TCRdb keeps only in-frame clones here, not all; method: immunoSEQ multiplex PCR. The table includes 150,000 to 200,000 clones, 77% detected once. The sequencing input was PBMCs. The source is a man aged 18-30 years in good health and CMV-seronegative.

This chain connects TRBV15 to TRBJ2-1; 8 nucleotides match TRBD2. The V gene end was trimmed by 6 bases and the J gene end by 4 bases; junction bases not matched to a gene: 8. The germline V gene has CDR1 LNHNV and CDR2 YYDKDF (reference sequence). This CDR3 comprises 15 residues. CDR3 nucleotides: TGTGCCACCAGTAATGCGGGAGGAAGTTACAATGAGCAGTTCTTC. It yields the protein CATSNAGGSYNEQFF.

The chain is built from TRBV2 and TRBJ1-5; no clear D gene. The CDR3 has 15 amino acids. Germline V lookup: CDR1 SNHLY, CDR2 FYNNEI. The V gene lost 7 bases and the J gene lost 0 bases, with 13 bases spanning the gap. The CDR3 DNA is TGTGCCAGCACCCGGGGTGCAAATAGCAATCAGCCCCAGCATTTT. As protein: CASTRGANSNQPQHF.

The rearrangement joins TRBV5-4 to TRBJ2-7, with TRBD1 matching over 10 bases. CDR3 length equals 14 residues. V lost 2 bases to trimming and J lost 3 bases; unmatched junction nucleotides: 2. The germline gives CDR1 SGHNT, CDR2 YYREEE (reference sequence). In nucleotides, the CDR3 is TGTGCCAGCAGCTTCGGACAGGGGGGCTACGAGCAGTACTTC. This codes for CASSFGQGGYEQYF. Combining the CDR3 with reference TRBV5-4 and TRBJ2-7 gives the whole variable domain ETGVTQSPTHLIKTRGQQVTLRCSSQSGHNTVSWYQQALGQGPQFIFQYYREEENGRGNFPPRFSGLQFPNYSSELNVNALELDDSALYLCASSFGQGGYEQYFGPGTRLTVT.

This chain connects TRBV2 to TRBJ1-1; D call uncertain. In germline, CDR1 is SNHLY, CDR2 FYNNEI. V was shortened by 8 bases and J by 2 bases, with 12 bases between the two germline ends. The CDR3 is 13 amino acids. The CDR3 bases are TGTGCCAGCCGACGACACGCTAACACTGAAGCTTTCTTT. Its protein product is CASRRHANTEAFF.

The gene calls are TRBV19 and TRBJ2-7; D unclear. V lost 5 bases and J 4 bases, leaving 3 bases between the germline ends. CDR3 length: 10 residues. The V gene's germline CDR1 is LNHDA and CDR2 SQIVND (reference sequence). CDR3 sequence reads: CASSRYEQYF. CDR3 nucleotides: TGTGCCAGTAGTCGGTACGAGCAGTACTTC.

CDR3 amino acids: CASSSRPDGRRYGYTF. In DNA form, the CDR3 reads TGTGCCAGCAGTTCCCGCCCGGACGGGCGGAGGTATGGCTACACCTTC. This chain connects TRBV27 to TRBJ1-2; unclear D gene. Trimming shortened V by 4 bases and J by 5 bases, and 20 bases separated the two germline ends. This CDR3 region has 16 residues. Germline V gene sequence: CDR1 MNHEY, CDR2 SMNVEV (reference sequence).

The chain is built from TRBV27 and TRBJ2-2; D might be TRBD1 (6 bases). The CDR3 sequence is 14 residues long. Germline CDR1 MNHEY, CDR2 SMNVEV (reference sequence). Trimming took 4 bases from V and 4 from J, leaving 10 bases between them. The CDR3 sequence is CASSYRAGTGELFF. In DNA form, the CDR3 reads TGTGCCAGCAGTTACAGGGCCGGCACCGGGGAGCTGTTTTTT.

Comment on this clone: Different DNA sequences within this sample yield the same CDR3. The CDR3 region is CAWSTGTYEQYF. The CDR3 DNA is TGTGCCTGGAGTACGGGTACCTACGAGCAGTACTTC. V usage is TRBV30 and J usage is TRBJ2-7; no clear D gene. Trimming took 2 bases from V and 2 from J, leaving 7 bases between them. The CDR3 runs to 12 residues. CDR1 and CDR2 from the germline V gene are GTSNPN and SVGIG (reference sequence).

The chain is built from TRBV5-1 and TRBJ1-2; 10 bases fit TRBD1. CDR1 is SGHRS and CDR2 is YFSETQ in the germline V gene. J gave up 8 bases and V 3 bases, and 7 bases lay outside the gene matches. The CDR3 sequence is 14 residues long. The CDR3 coding sequence is TGCGCCAGCAGCTGGGTGACAGGGGGCAGAGGCTACACCTTC. Amino acids: CASSWVTGGRGYTF.

This clone has more than one count but fewer than ten. The rearrangement uses TRBV30 and TRBJ2-7, with D unclear. CDR3 length: 12 residues. With 1 base removed from V and 1 base from J, the gap between germline ends came to 5 bases. Germline lookup yields CDR1 GTSNPN and CDR2 SVGIG (reference sequence). CDR3 bases: TGTGCCTGGAGTGGAGGTTCCTACGAGCAGTACTTC. This translates into CAWSGGSYEQYF.

Points on this clone: One end of the junction fails to match germline, which may point to a read error. This chain connects TRBV30 to TRBJ1-5; 7 bases map to TRBD1. The germline CDR1 and CDR2 sequences are GTSNPN and SVGIG (reference sequence). This CDR3 contains 16 residues. This CDR3 reads CAWSQGGVYSSQPQHF. CDR3 in DNA: TGTGCCTGGAGTCAAGGGGGCGTTTATAGCAGTCAGCCCCAGCATTTT.

The chain employs TRBV19 and TRBJ1-2; 7 bases align to TRBD1. After removal of 3 bases from V and 5 bases from J, the junction contained 18 bases not matched to a gene. CDR1 and CDR2 (germline): LNHDA, SQIVND (reference sequence). The CDR3 loop spans 18 amino acids. The DNA for the CDR3 is TGTGCCAGTAGTATCCTTTCGCCCGTATTACAGGGGAAATATGGCTACACCTTC. Translating it yields CASSILSPVLQGKYGYTF.

This chain links TRBV29-1 with TRBJ1-1; D not resolved. Deletions cut 6 bases from V and 1 base from J, with 6 bases between. The CDR3 length is 11 residues. The germline CDR1 and CDR2 sequences are SQVTM and ANQGSEA. The CDR3 nucleotides read TGCAGCGTCGGGAAGAACACTGAAGCTTTCTTT. This sequence encodes CSVGKNTEAFF.

The V gene is TRBV11-3, the J gene TRBJ2-2, with D perhaps TRBD2 (6 bases). The V gene lost 0 bases and the J gene lost 3 bases, with 11 bases spanning the gap. This CDR3 region has 16 residues. Germline-derived CDR1 and CDR2 are SGHNT and YENEEA. CDR3 sequence: CASSLDTWGDTGELFF. CDR3 nucleotides: TGTGCCAGCAGCTTAGATACCTGGGGGGACACCGGGGAGCTGTTTTTT.

The count of this clone is one. The chain carries TRBV6-6 and TRBJ1-5, with a possible D match to TRBD1 (5 bases). CDR1 MNHNY and CDR2 SVGAGI come from the germline V gene (reference sequence). This CDR3 comprises 14 residues. Trimming pared 6 bases from V and 7 bases from J, leaving 16 bases between. The CDR3 DNA follows: TGTGCCAGCAGATGGGGACCCACTAGCCAGCCCCAGCATTTT. Its translation: CASRWGPTSQPQHF.

The chain combines TRBV6-1 with TRBJ2-5; 7 bases map to TRBD1. Losses at the gene ends were 3 bases for V and 3 bases for J; bases not matched to a gene: 1. The CDR3 length is 13 residues. Per the germline V gene, CDR1 is MNHNS and CDR2 is SASEGT. This CDR3 reads CASSDTGEETQYF. CDR3 DNA sequence: TGTGCCAGCAGTGATACAGGGGAAGAGACCCAGTACTTC.

The chain couples TRBV5-1 to TRBJ2-5, with D perhaps TRBD1 (6 bases). Germline V gene sequence: CDR1 SGHRS, CDR2 YFSETQ. The ends were cut back, 6 bases at V and 0 bases at J, with 15 bases in the middle. This CDR3 has 15 residues. CDR3 bases: TGCGCCAGCACCTCCCTCCAGGGGAACCAAGAGACCCAGTACTTC. Its protein is CASTSLQGNQETQYF. The variable domain in full, completed from reference TRBV5-1 and TRBJ2-5, reads KAGVTQTPRYLIKTRGQQVTLSCSPISGHRSVSWYQQTPGQGLQFLFEYFSETQRNKGNFPGRFSGRQFSNSRSEMNVSTLELGDSALYLCASTSLQGNQETQYFGPGTRLLVL.

The gene calls are TRBV4-3 and TRBJ2-3, with D perhaps TRBD1 (5 bases). The V and J ends lost 4 bases and 1 base respectively, with 18 bases between them. CDR1 and CDR2 from the germline V gene are LGHNA and YSLEER. This CDR3 spans 17 amino acids. The chain's CDR3 is CASSPLPTGDRTDTQYF. The CDR3 nucleotides are TGCGCCAGCAGCCCCCTCCCTACAGGAGATCGCACAGATACGCAGTATTTT.

This clone was recorded a few times. The chain has TRBV5-5 and TRBJ2-7; TRBD1 is a possible D gene (5 bases). The V and J ends lost 1 base and 4 bases respectively, with 9 bases between them. This CDR3 comprises 13 residues. Per germline, CDR1 SGHKS and CDR2 YYEKEE (reference sequence). The CDR3 region has the DNA TGTGCCAGCAGCTTGCAGGGTGGGTACGAGCAGTACTTC. Translation: CASSLQGGYEQYF.

This rearrangement joins TRBV19 to TRBJ1-2, with TRBD1 identical over 7 bases. Looked up from germline, CDR1 is LNHDA and CDR2 is SQIVND (reference sequence). After removal of 5 bases from V and 6 bases from J, the junction contained 6 bases not matched to a gene. The length of the CDR3 is 13 residues. The CDR3: CASSVGGANGYTF. The CDR3 DNA reads TGTGCCAGTAGTGTAGGGGGCGCGAATGGCTACACCTTC.

The chain recombines TRBV4-2 with TRBJ2-5, with D maybe TRBD2 (7 bases). This CDR3 is 15 amino acids long. The germline V and J ends were trimmed by 4 bases and 3 bases, with 15 bases remaining between them. Germline CDR1 LGHNA, CDR2 YNFKEQ. The CDR3 protein is CASSRQGGEEETQYF. As DNA, the CDR3 is TGTGCCAGCAGCCGGCAAGGGGGGGAAGAAGAGACCCAGTACTTC.

This rearrangement joins TRBV12-5 to TRBJ2-7; 11 bases agree with TRBD2. The germline gives CDR1 LGHNT, CDR2 FRNRAP. The J segment lost 6 bases and the V segment lost 3 bases, leaving 7 bases of the junction unmatched. The CDR3 contains 15 residues. In DNA, the CDR3 is TGTGCTAGTGGTTTCTCACTAGCGGGAGATGGCGAGCAGTACTTC. It yields the protein CASGFSLAGDGEQYF.